This TCR beta chain was obtained from a study of blood T cell repertoires in COVID-19. Study at large: The analysed material was cDNA or gDNA that came from T cells, B-cell-depleted T cells, or PBMCs.

Profiled with immunoSEQ multiplex PCR; TCRdb holds only in-frame clones, not every one. The top ten hold 0.9% to 1.1% of the sample, which has roughly 340,000 clones, 80% to 90% seen once. The CDR3 covers 15 residues. Germline V gene lookup returns CDR1 SGHRS and CDR2 YFSETQ. The ends lost 4 bases at V and 8 bases at J; junction bases unmatched: 11. The clonotype originates from a young man who had recovered from COVID-19. The chain joins TRBV5-1 to TRBJ2-1, with 8 bases fitting TRBD2. Sequenced: PBMCs or T cells enriched from blood (not recorded which). CDR3 DNA: TGCGCCAGCAGCAAGACTAGCGACCCAAGGGATGAGCAGTTCTTC. This sequence encodes CASSKTSDPRDEQFF.